Described below is a single TCR beta chain sequence and its context. The healthy controls were matched to patients by age and sex. FACS was used to enrich TEMRA cells, whereas the CD8+ and CD4+ T cells were obtained by negative isolation. The sample originates from a study of CD8 T cells in Susac syndrome. CDR1 SEHNR and CDR2 FQNEAQ come from the germline V gene (reference sequence). Trimming took off 2 bases at V and 0 bases at J, with 9 bases between the two ends. This CDR3 is 15 amino acids long. The RNA, about 0.45 to 1 ug, was put through reverse transcription using random hexamers. The authors amplified TCR beta CDR3 across 54 Vbeta and 13 Jbeta using immunoSEQ multiplex PCR. TCRdb fed the immunoSEQ multiplex PCR reads into MiXCR, producing one record per CDR3 protein. The sample records more than 150,000 distinct CDR3 sequences, about 90% being singletons.

This TCR came from a human donor in good health. Sequenced: CD4+ T cells from PBMCs. This chain links TRBV7-9 with TRBJ2-3; D possibly corresponds to TRBD1 (5 bases). For the CDR3, the DNA is TGTGCCAGCAGCTTACAGGGAACTAGCACAGATACGCAGTATTTT. It translates to CASSLQGTSTDTQYF.